The sequence of this TCR beta chain was determined in a study of shared T cell receptors in the human thymus. CDR3 length equals 14 residues. Germline trimming cut 6 bases from V and 8 bases from J; bases unmatched to any gene: 9. The germline gives CDR1 LNHNV, CDR2 YYDKDF (reference sequence). The assay was immunoSEQ multiplex PCR, and TCRdb's table has in-frame clones only and misses some. The table records hundreds of thousands of clones, over 75% of them present only once. A further study also used this sample, focusing on human thymus T cells. Per that paper: Samples came from healthy Finnish infants during open corrective cardiac surgery. Thymic material originated from resections removed in the course of corrective heart surgery. What appeared biased in thymic and blood repertoires was the usage of V and J genes.

V usage is TRBV15 and J usage is TRBJ2-2; TRBD2 matches 7 bases. This TCR came from a boy under three years old with a congenital heart defect. Material for sequencing was thymocytes. CDR3 in amino acids: CATSPQRGMGELFF. The CDR3 nucleotides read TGTGCCACCAGTCCACAGCGGGGCATGGGGGAGCTGTTTTTT. The full variable domain, completed using reference TRBV15 and TRBJ2-2, is DAMVIQNPRYQVTQFGKPVTLSCSQTLNHNVMYWYQQKSSQAPKLLFHYYDKDFNNEADTPDNFQSRRPNTSFCFLDIRSPGLGDTAMYLCATSPQRGMGELFFGEGSRLTVL.